The rows below give T cell receptor beta chains drawn from one sample of a study of shared clonotypes between healthy human individuals. Only in-frame clones appear in the TCRdb table, and some are missing; sequencing was by immunoSEQ multiplex PCR. The data hold around 2.1 million clones, with just over 90% observed a single time. Sequencing used naive CD8+ T cells from PBMCs. These receptors came from a man aged 18 to 29 in good health. Some clones in this sample may be carry-over from other donors' samples. Each CDR3 is given with its conserved first and last residue. Fields, in order: CDR3 length, J gene, D gene, V gene, CDR3 protein, CDR3 DNA. A D gene is named only where the DNA matches it firmly.

15 TRBJ2-7 - TRBV28 CASSFWLSSSYEQYF TGTGCCAGCAGTTTTTGGCTGTCGAGCTCCTACGAGCAGTACTTC
15 TRBJ2-2 - TRBV9 CASSVGGRNTGELFF TGTGCCAGCAGCGTAGGGGGCCGGAACACCGGGGAGCTGTTTTTT
13 TRBJ1-1 - TRBV19 CASSLGVNTEAFF TGTGCCAGTAGCCTAGGGGTGAACACTGAAGCTTTCTTT
17 TRBJ2-7 - TRBV5-1 CASSFDAATVNSYEQYF TGCGCCAGCAGCTTTGACGCCGCGACAGTCAACTCCTACGAGCAGTACTTC
13 TRBJ1-1 - TRBV13 CASSLVVVTEAFF TGTGCCAGCAGCTTAGTAGTGGTAACTGAAGCTTTCTTT
15 TRBJ1-3 - TRBV11-2 CASSLDPTSGNTIYF TGTGCCAGCAGCTTAGACCCAACCTCTGGAAACACCATATATTTT
14 TRBJ2-7 - TRBV25-1 CASSDLGLASEQYF TGTGCCAGCAGTGACTTAGGGCTAGCGTCCGAGCAGTACTTC
16 TRBJ2-7 TRBD2 TRBV28 CASSLYSGSPTYEQYF TGTGCCAGCAGTTTATATAGCGGGAGCCCCACCTACGAGCAGTACTTC
11 TRBJ2-7 - TRBV29-1 CSVRPPYEQYF TGCAGCGTCCGCCCCCCCTACGAGCAGTACTTC
15 TRBJ2-5 - TRBV18 CASSPKDTYMGTQYF TGTGCCAGCTCACCTAAGGACACTTACATGGGGACCCAGTACTTC
15 TRBJ2-3 - TRBV7-2 CASSLLPDNPDTQYF TGTGCCAGCAGCTTATTGCCCGACAACCCAGATACGCAGTATTTT
15 TRBJ1-5 TRBD1 TRBV7-8 CASSLAGGLNQPQHF TGTGCCAGCAGCTTAGCAGGGGGCCTTAATCAGCCCCAGCATTTT
15 TRBJ1-2 TRBD1 TRBV4-1 CASSQPGQSLYGYTF TGCGCCAGCAGCCAACCGGGACAGAGCCTCTATGGCTACACCTTC